Shown below are 32 T cell receptor beta chains from a single sample sequenced in a study of post-analysis software for immune sequencing data. Study-wide results and caveats: Included in a set of 5 or 6 TRBV segments more frequent in patients than controls were TRBV5-6, TRBV5-1 and TRBV20-1.

Their antigen targets remain unknown. Prepared TCR beta cDNA libraries contained unique molecular identifiers. MiXCR, applied by TCRdb to the PCR reads, yields one record per CDR3 protein. This sample carries hundreds of thousands of distinct CDR3 sequences, less than 35% of them seen once, and the ten largest clones take about 0.5%. Sequenced input: blood. Receptors were obtained from a girl aged 10-17 years with multiple sclerosis.

This clonotype has a handful of counts. The rearrangement uses TRBV6-4 and TRBJ2-1; D may match TRBD1 or TRBD2 (5 bases each). The ends were cut back, 6 bases at V and 8 bases at J, with 14 bases in the middle. Germline V gene sequence: CDR1 MRHNA, CDR2 SNTAGT. This CDR3 contains 13 residues. DNA for the CDR3: TGTGCCAGCAGCCGGGACCGGGGCGATGAGCAGTTCTTC. Its protein is CASSRDRGDEQFF.

J is TRBJ1-5 and V is TRBV29-1, with TRBD1 matching over 9 bases. This CDR3 has 12 amino acids. CDR1 SQVTM and CDR2 ANQGSEA come from the germline V gene. With 7 bases clipped from V and 6 bases from J, the junction kept 4 bases outside the gene matches. The CDR3: CSAGQGSQPQHF. CDR3 sequence (DNA): TGCAGCGCCGGACAGGGGAGTCAGCCCCAGCATTTT.

The chain has TRBV12-3 or TRBV12-4 and TRBJ1-5, with D possibly matching TRBD1 (6 bases). The CDR3 extends over 14 amino acids. The germline V and J ends were trimmed by 5 bases and 9 bases, with 17 bases remaining between them. CDR3 coding DNA: TGTGCCAGCAGTCTAGGGGGAGGGGGGCGGCCCCAGCATTTT. Translating it yields CASSLGGGGRPQHF.

This chain uses TRBV12-3 or TRBV12-4 with TRBJ2-2; 7 bases are a match to TRBD2. Trimming took 6 bases from V and 2 from J; bases not matched to a gene: 21. CDR3 length: 20 amino acids. DNA for the CDR3: TGTGCCAGCAGATATAGGGTTTTTAAGCGGGGTGAAAAAAACACCGGGGAGCTGTTTTTT. Its protein is CASRYRVFKRGEKNTGELFF.

This rearrangement joins TRBV7-9 to TRBJ2-5, with TRBD2 as a possible D gene (5 bases). The CDR3 runs to 18 residues. V was cut by 6 bases and J by 11 bases, with 34 bases left in between. CDR1 is SEHNR and CDR2 is FQNEAQ in the germline V gene (reference sequence). This CDR3 is CASSRRSFPLGTPNEQYF. CDR3 DNA sequence: TGTGCCAGCAGTCGGAGGAGTTTTCCCTTGGGTACGCCAAATGAGCAGTACTTC.

V and J are TRBV6-5 and TRBJ2-7; TRBD2 might be the D (6 bases). Trimming took off 4 bases at V and 5 bases at J, with 15 bases between the two ends. Germline CDR1 reads MNHEY; CDR2 reads SVGAGI. The CDR3 runs to 14 residues. The CDR3 sequence: CASSSRTGGNEQYF. CDR3 coding DNA: TGTGCCAGCAGTTCCCGGACGGGCGGGAACGAGCAGTACTTC.

This clonotype was detected only once. V usage is TRBV5-1 and J usage is TRBJ1-1, with a tentative D call TRBD1 (5 bases). V lost 2 bases and J 7 bases, leaving 9 bases between the germline ends. CDR3 size: 12 residues. The germline V gene has CDR1 SGHRS and CDR2 YFSETQ. The CDR3 DNA is TGCGCCAGCAGCTTAGGACACGGTGAAGCTTTCTTT. This translates into CASSLGHGEAFF.

This sequence joins TRBV20-1 and TRBJ1-4, with 7 bases aligning to TRBD1. Germline V gene lookup returns CDR1 DFQATT and CDR2 SNEGSKA (reference sequence). The V and J ends lost 6 bases and 8 bases, in that order; junction bases with no gene match: 6. CDR3 length equals 12 residues. The CDR3 DNA follows: TGCAGTGCGTGGACAGGCGGAGAAAAACTGTTTTTT. The encoded protein is CSAWTGGEKLFF.

Here the CDR3 reads CASTTLTGPRGYTF. CDR3 nucleotides: TGTGCCAGCACCACCCTCACAGGACCCCGTGGCTACACCTTC. This sequence joins TRBV28 and TRBJ1-2, with D maybe TRBD1 (5 bases). This CDR3 comprises 14 residues. Trimming took 7 bases from V and 7 from J, leaving 19 bases between them. Germline V lookup: CDR1 MDHEN, CDR2 SYDVKM.

This clonotype came up many times. This chain joins TRBV7-9 and TRBJ2-5; no firm D call. Per germline, CDR1 SEHNR and CDR2 FQNEAQ (reference sequence). The CDR3 loop spans 15 amino acids. The V end was cut by 4 bases, the J end by 2 bases, with 14 bases between. The CDR3 DNA sequence: TGTGCCAGCAGCTCGGCAGGAGAAATACAAGAGACCCAGTACTTC. It is translated as CASSSAGEIQETQYF.

This clonotype was observed at least ten times. V gene TRBV20-1 combines with J gene TRBJ2-7, with 8 bases fitting TRBD2. The CDR3 loop spans 13 amino acids. Germline values: CDR1 DFQATT, CDR2 SNEGSKA (reference sequence). V lost 4 bases to trimming and J lost 1 base; unmatched junction nucleotides: 3. The CDR3 DNA reads as TGCAGTGCTAAAAGCGGGAGTTCCTACGAGCAGTACTTC. It specifies CSAKSGSSYEQYF.

A remark on this clonotype: One end of the junction fails to match germline, which may point to a read error. The chain uses TRBV19 and TRBJ2-3, with 10 bases fitting TRBD2. CDR3 size: 17 residues. Germline lookup yields CDR1 LNHDA and CDR2 SQIVND (reference sequence). CDR3 in DNA: TGTGCCAGTACCTCACGAGGACTAGCGGCTAGCACAGACACGCAGTATTTT. Its protein product is CASTSRGLAASTDTQYF.

The table lists this clonotype with a few counts. The genes are TRBV29-1 and TRBJ2-1, with D unclear. V lost 0 bases and J lost 4, with 16 bases in between. Germline CDR1 reads SQVTM; CDR2 reads ANQGSEA. CDR3 length equals 16 residues. The CDR3 loop reads CSVEDLSRPSYNEQFF. The CDR3 bases are TGCAGCGTTGAAGATCTCTCTAGGCCCTCATACAATGAGCAGTTCTTC.

Only a few counts were recorded for this clonotype. This chain joins TRBV29-1 and TRBJ2-3; D perhaps matches TRBD1 (6 bases). Germline CDR1 and CDR2: SQVTM and ANQGSEA. Trimming took 7 bases from V and 2 from J, leaving 10 bases between them. The length of the CDR3 is 12 residues. The CDR3 DNA follows: TGCAGCGGACAGGAAAACACAGATACGCAGTATTTT. Translation gives CSGQENTDTQYF.

This clonotype was detected only a few times. This chain connects TRBV6-5 to TRBJ2-3; D remains unclear. Trimming removed 4 bases from V and 5 bases from J, with 7 bases in between. Per the germline V gene, CDR1 is MNHEY and CDR2 is SVGAGI. The CDR3 is 12 residues long. The CDR3, as DNA: TGTGCCAGCAGTTCCACAGAAGATACGCAGTATTTT. Its translation: CASSSTEDTQYF.

V usage is TRBV9 and J usage is TRBJ2-1, with 11 bases that match TRBD2. CDR3 length: 16 amino acids. Per the germline V gene, CDR1 is SGDLS and CDR2 is YYNGEE. V shed 3 bases and J 7 bases; nucleotides not matched to a gene: 9. The chain's CDR3 is CASSAMLAGGGNEQFF. The CDR3 bases are TGTGCCAGCAGCGCCATGCTAGCGGGAGGAGGAAATGAGCAGTTCTTC.

This clonotype was seen at least ten times. The rearrangement links TRBV4-1 to TRBJ2-5; TRBD1 matches at 7 bases. There are 15 residues in the CDR3. Germline lookup yields CDR1 MGHRA and CDR2 YSYEKL. V shed 0 bases and J 5 bases; nucleotides not matched to a gene: 6. CDR3 in amino acids: CASSQDKGAGETQYF. The CDR3 region has the DNA TGCGCCAGCAGCCAAGATAAGGGGGCCGGCGAGACCCAGTACTTC.

This clonotype was found a few times. The V gene is TRBV12-3 or TRBV12-4, the J gene TRBJ2-1; no firm D call. V was pared by 8 bases and J by 8 bases, with 10 bases between. The CDR3 is 11 residues long. CDR3 sequence: CASALADEQFF. CDR3 nucleotides: TGTGCCAGCGCCCTGGCCGATGAGCAGTTCTTC.

This clonotype was observed a few times. The rearrangement joins TRBV10-3 to TRBJ1-4; D is unresolved. Germline assignment: CDR1 ENHRY and CDR2 SYGVKD. V lost 6 bases and J lost 0, with 8 bases in between. The CDR3 totals 14 residues. The CDR3 sequence is CAIRPDPTNEKLFF. The CDR3 region has the DNA TGTGCCATCAGACCGGACCCAACTAATGAAAAACTGTTTTTT.

This chain joins TRBV14 and TRBJ2-3; D gene uncertain. Germline CDR1 and CDR2: SGHDN and FVKESK. V gave up 4 bases and J gave up 4 bases, with 18 bases separating them. The CDR3 extends over 16 amino acids. The CDR3 DNA reads TGTGCCAGCAGCCGTGCCGACTTTTTCAGACCAGATACGCAGTATTTT. Translating gives CASSRADFFRPDTQYF.

This clonotype was seen a handful of times. The rearrangement joins TRBV7-9 to TRBJ1-1; D unresolved. CDR3 length equals 11 residues. Looked up from germline, CDR1 is SEHNR and CDR2 is FQNEAQ (reference sequence). Trimming took off 6 bases at V and 8 bases at J, with 10 bases between the two ends. CDR3 in amino acids: CASRILREAFF. The CDR3 bases are TGTGCCAGCAGGATACTTAGAGAAGCTTTCTTT.

This clonotype was observed a handful of times. The chain recombines TRBV7-2 with TRBJ2-5; possibly TRBD1 or TRBD2 for D (5 bases each). With 2 bases removed from V and 5 bases from J, the gap between germline ends came to 12 bases. CDR1 is SGHTA and CDR2 is FQGNSA in the germline V gene. There are 14 residues in the CDR3. The chain's CDR3 is CASSLNGGWETQYF. The CDR3, as DNA: TGTGCCAGCAGCTTAAATGGGGGATGGGAGACCCAGTACTTC.

This clonotype has just a few counts. The rearrangement uses TRBV6-2 or TRBV6-3 and TRBJ2-7; 8 nucleotides line up with TRBD2. Germline assignment: CDR1 MNHEY and CDR2 SVGEGT. Germline trimming cut 6 bases from V and 7 bases from J; bases unmatched to any gene: 11. This CDR3 is 14 amino acids long. Here the CDR3 DNA reads TGTGCCAGCAGCTCAATAGCGGGAATGGGGGAGCAGTACTTC. It encodes CASSSIAGMGEQYF.

This clonotype was seen only a few times. The chain is built from TRBV20-1 and TRBJ1-5; D not certain. Germline V lookup: CDR1 DFQATT, CDR2 SNEGSKA (reference sequence). The V and J ends lost 0 bases and 7 bases respectively, with 10 bases between them. CDR3 length: 13 residues. The DNA of the CDR3 is TGCAGTGCTAGAGATTCGGGGAACCAGCCCCAGCATTTT. Amino acid sequence: CSARDSGNQPQHF.

This clonotype was counted between two and nine times. V gene TRBV6-1 combines with J gene TRBJ1-4, with D possibly TRBD1 on 5 matching bases. Germline V lookup: CDR1 MNHNS, CDR2 SASEGT. Between the trimmed V and J ends, which lost 7 bases and 3 bases, there was a span of 12 bases. The CDR3 has 14 residues. CDR3 region: CASIAGWANEKLFF. CDR3 nucleotide sequence: TGTGCCAGCATCGCAGGGTGGGCTAATGAAAAACTGTTTTTT.

V is TRBV9 and J is TRBJ1-5; 7 bases fit TRBD1. V lost 3 bases to trimming and J lost 6 bases; unmatched junction nucleotides: 6. The CDR3 is made up of 14 amino acids. Germline CDR1 SGDLS, CDR2 YYNGEE. The CDR3 reads CASSGEGAGQPQHF. The CDR3, as DNA: TGTGCCAGCAGCGGAGAGGGGGCAGGTCAGCCCCAGCATTTT.

The chain joins TRBV5-1 to TRBJ2-7; 10 nucleotides agree with TRBD1. In germline, CDR1 is SGHRS, CDR2 YFSETQ. The CDR3 runs to 15 residues. Trimming took 3 bases from V and 2 from J; bases not matched to a gene: 5. The CDR3 coding sequence is TGCGCCAGCAGCTCCGACGGGACAGGGGCCTACGAGCAGTACTTC. This codes for CASSSDGTGAYEQYF.

This clonotype appeared a few times. This rearrangement joins TRBV6-6 to TRBJ1-2, with D possibly TRBD1 on 5 matching bases. CDR3 length equals 15 residues. Deletions cut 8 bases from V and 1 base from J, with 17 bases between. Germline assignment: CDR1 MNHNY and CDR2 SVGAGI (reference sequence). Written as DNA, the CDR3 is TGTGCCAGCCGCCCCGACTCCCAGGGTAACTATGGCTACACCTTC. Its translation is CASRPDSQGNYGYTF.

About this clonotype: Mismatch with germline at one junction end may stem from a read error. V is TRBV15 and J is TRBJ1-4; perhaps TRBD1 as D (5 bases). This CDR3 has 19 residues. From germline, CDR1 is LNHNV and CDR2 YYDKDF (reference sequence). The CDR3 bases are TGTGCCACCAGAGATTTCGCCTCCGGGGGGGGACCAACTAATGAAAAGCTGTTTTTT. This gives the protein CATRDFASGGGPTNEKLFF.

V is TRBV5-1 and J is TRBJ2-1; D might be TRBD2 (5 bases). Germline values: CDR1 SGHRS, CDR2 YFSETQ. Trimming left V 4 bases short and J 6 bases short, with 26 bases between. This CDR3 is built from 18 residues. The CDR3 reads CASSLEVVGLSVGNEQFF. As DNA, the CDR3 is TGCGCCAGCAGCCTGGAGGTGGTCGGACTTTCGGTAGGCAATGAGCAGTTCTTC.

V gene TRBV3-1 combines with J gene TRBJ1-2; TRBD1 agrees at 8 bases. The V gene end was trimmed by 5 bases and the J gene end by 13 bases; junction bases not matched to a gene: 9. Germline-derived CDR1 and CDR2 are LGHDT and YNNKEL (reference sequence). This CDR3 is built from 12 residues. CDR3 residues: CASSYRTGSGTF. The CDR3 coding sequence is TGTGCCAGCAGCTACAGGACAGGGAGTGGCACCTTC.

This clonotype showed up just a few times. One junction end does not reproduce the germline sequence, and a read error may be involved. The chain combines TRBV3-1 with TRBJ2-5, with D tentatively TRBD2 (6 bases). In germline, CDR1 is LGHDT, CDR2 YNNKEL (reference sequence). CDR3 length: 13 residues. The CDR3 DNA reads as TGTGCCTGCAGCCCCGGCGGAGGGAGGCAGCAGTACTTC. Encoded protein: CACSPGGGRQQYF.